This T cell receptor beta chain was captured by sequencing in a study of T-cell memory formation after mild COVID-19. Study-level information: Most TCR clusters belonged to a single donor.

There are a few counts of this clonotype. The antigen is undetermined. Germline lookup yields CDR1 MNHEY and CDR2 SVGAGI. This CDR3 is 13 amino acids long. J gave up 3 bases and V 6 bases, and 3 bases lay outside the gene matches. TCRdb passed the 5' RACE reads through MiXCR, listing each CDR3 protein once. The sample lists about 260,000 distinct CDR3 sequences, around 8% seen once, with roughly 22% in the top ten. Whole-study findings and limits: SARS-CoV-2 specificity was not confirmed for second-wave clones peaking on day 37.

This TCR was recovered from a man in his late teens or twenties who had mild COVID-19 (a few samples of this study predate the infection). Cell type and time point are not known. Material: PBMCs or a T cell subset sorted from them (not recorded which). The J gene is TRBJ2-7, the V gene TRBV6-5, with 9 bases aligning to TRBD1. CDR3 nucleotides: TGTGCCAGCAGGCCGGGACAGGGCTACGAGCAGTACTTC. It yields the protein CASRPGQGYEQYF.